This TCR beta chain derives from a study of T-cell reconstitution after alpha-beta-depleted transplantation in children. Points from the study as a whole: About two months after transplant, alpha-beta T cells reportedly came from several hundred expanded graft clones. High day-60 TCRbeta diversity in some patients came from surviving recipient T cells and thymic progenitors. At the one-year point after transplant, T-cell counts and TCRbeta diversity were found to come mostly from T cells that had been newly produced.

In germline, CDR1 is SGHRS, CDR2 YFSETQ. The CDR3 is 16 residues long. V was cut by 4 bases and J by 2 bases, with 15 bases left in between. A library of TCRbeta sequences, prepared with unique molecular identifiers, was generated. TCRdb used MiXCR to reprocess the PCR reads, holding one entry per CDR3 protein. The sample lists 300,000 or so distinct CDR3 sequences, around 20% occurring once. A word on this clonotype: Its antigen is not known.

This TCR was recovered from a male patient younger than 18 who had a stem cell transplant for acute lymphoblastic leukemia, so the T cells may come from the graft donor. Material: PBMCs, mostly from graft donor cells, obtained 180 days after TCRalphabeta/CD19-depleted stem cell transplant. This rearrangement joins TRBV5-1 to TRBJ2-2, with unresolved D. Here the CDR3 reads CASSNRSILNTGELFF. In DNA form, the CDR3 reads TGCGCCAGCAGCAACCGGTCCATTCTCAACACCGGGGAGCTGTTTTTT.